This T cell receptor (beta chain) was identified in a study of siplizumab effects on memory and regulatory T cells. Turning to this clone: Antigen unknown.

This CDR3 spans 12 amino acids. The germline V and J ends were trimmed by 0 bases and 6 bases, with 6 bases remaining between them. The V gene's germline CDR1 is SGHTA and CDR2 FQGNSA. Here immunoSEQ multiplex PCR was the method, and the copy in TCRdb shows in-frame clones only, minus some. Of about 27,000 clones listed, more than 65% are singletons. Study-wide results and limits: Among alloreactive clones, only a minor fraction mapped to unstimulated subsets.

The chain is built from TRBV7-2 and TRBJ2-7, with D unresolved. Sequencing was carried out using memory CD4+ T cells sorted from blood. This TCR derives from a human donor in good health. The CDR3, as DNA: TGTGCCAGCAGCTTAGCTGGGGTCGAGCAGTACTTC. Translation gives CASSLAGVEQYF.